This T cell receptor (beta chain) was recovered during a study of T cell responses to AZD1222 COVID-19 vaccine. Turning to the study itself: Researchers grouped second doses given at about 4 or about 12 weeks into one pool. General study findings and limits: Only after the peak T cell response were repertoires sampled. Seropositive at baseline were only a handful of AZD1222 recipients. Two doses of AZD1222 preceded a rise in Spike-specific TCR breadth and depth.

V was trimmed by 2 bases and J by 7 bases, leaving 12 bases between them. The germline CDR1 and CDR2 sequences are MNHNS and SASEGT. The CDR3 totals 14 residues. Only one count was recorded for this clone. The antigen is undetermined. Sequencing was performed with immunoSEQ multiplex PCR; in TCRdb, only in-frame clones are kept and a portion is missing. The sample carries fewer than 120,000 clones, about 85% recorded once. The sequencing here drew on peripheral blood, taken on day 0 of AZD1222 vaccination. V usage is TRBV6-1 and J usage is TRBJ2-1; D gene unclear. The receptor was isolated from an adult in good health. CDR3 nucleotides: TGTGCCAGCAGTGAACTCCATGTGACGAATGAGCAGTTCTTC. Its translation: CASSELHVTNEQFF.